The sequence of this T cell receptor (beta chain) was determined in a study of regulatory T cells. CD4+ T cells were divided by sorting: CD25-high CD127-low Tregs, CD25-low CD127-high conventional cells. Germline CDR1 and CDR2: MNHNS and SASEGT. V shed 10 bases and J shed 3 bases, with 15 bases lying between them. The CDR3 sequence is 13 residues long. Whole-study results and caveats: Hydrophobic residues at CDR3 positions 6 and 7 were enriched in conventional CD4+ T cells of CD3G-deficient patients.

Primers: 52 TRBV forward and 13 TRBJ reverse. The method was immunoSEQ multiplex PCR; TCRdb's version includes in-frame clones alone and lacks a portion of them. The sample includes about 35,000 clones, over 75% of them seen just once. With respect to this clone: Its antigen is as yet unknown.

The gene calls are TRBV6-1 and TRBJ1-1, with D hard to call. Sequenced sample: conventional CD4+ T cells sorted from blood. The clonotype comes from a person in their late teens or twenties with CD3G deficiency. CDR3 coding DNA: TGTGCCACCCTGAGGTACGGGGACACTGAAGCTTTCTTT. Its protein product is CATLRYGDTEAFF.